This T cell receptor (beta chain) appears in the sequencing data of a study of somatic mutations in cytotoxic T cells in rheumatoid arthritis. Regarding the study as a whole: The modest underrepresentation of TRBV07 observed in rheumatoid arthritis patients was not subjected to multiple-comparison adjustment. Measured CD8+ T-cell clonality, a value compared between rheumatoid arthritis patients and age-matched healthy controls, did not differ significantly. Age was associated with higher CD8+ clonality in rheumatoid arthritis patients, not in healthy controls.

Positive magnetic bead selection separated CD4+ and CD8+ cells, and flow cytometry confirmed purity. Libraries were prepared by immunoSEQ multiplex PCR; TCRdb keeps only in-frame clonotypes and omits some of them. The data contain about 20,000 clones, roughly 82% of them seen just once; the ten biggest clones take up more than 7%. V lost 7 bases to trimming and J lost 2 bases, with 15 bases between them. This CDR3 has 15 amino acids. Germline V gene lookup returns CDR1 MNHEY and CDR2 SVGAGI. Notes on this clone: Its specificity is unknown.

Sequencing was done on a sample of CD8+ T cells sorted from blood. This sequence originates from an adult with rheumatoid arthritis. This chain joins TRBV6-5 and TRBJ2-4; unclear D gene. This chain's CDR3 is CASTPLGGTKNIQYF. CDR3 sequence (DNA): TGTGCCAGCACCCCACTCGGCGGTACCAAAAACATTCAGTACTTC.